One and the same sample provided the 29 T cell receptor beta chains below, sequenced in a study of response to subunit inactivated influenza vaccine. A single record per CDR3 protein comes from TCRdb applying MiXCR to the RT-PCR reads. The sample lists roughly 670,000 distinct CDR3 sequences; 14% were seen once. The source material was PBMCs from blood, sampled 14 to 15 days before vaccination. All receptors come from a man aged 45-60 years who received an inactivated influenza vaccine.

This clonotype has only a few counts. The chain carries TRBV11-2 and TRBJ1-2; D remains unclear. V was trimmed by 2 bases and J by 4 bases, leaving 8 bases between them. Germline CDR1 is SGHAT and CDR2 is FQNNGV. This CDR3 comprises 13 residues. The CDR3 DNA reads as TGTGCCAGCAGCTTACGACACGGCTATGGCTACACCTTC. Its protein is CASSLRHGYGYTF.

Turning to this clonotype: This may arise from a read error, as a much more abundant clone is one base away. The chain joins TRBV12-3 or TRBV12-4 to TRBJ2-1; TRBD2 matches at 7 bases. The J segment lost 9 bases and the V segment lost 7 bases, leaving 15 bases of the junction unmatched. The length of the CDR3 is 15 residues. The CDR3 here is CASNLGRPSSSEQFF. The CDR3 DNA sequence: TGTGCCAGCAACCTCGGGAGGCCCTCGAGTAGTGAGCAGTTCTTC.

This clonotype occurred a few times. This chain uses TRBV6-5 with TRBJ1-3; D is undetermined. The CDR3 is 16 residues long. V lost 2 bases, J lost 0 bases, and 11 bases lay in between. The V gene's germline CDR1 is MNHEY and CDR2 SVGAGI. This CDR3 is CASSYQVSGSGNTIYF. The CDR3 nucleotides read TGTGCCAGCAGTTACCAGGTATCGGGCTCTGGAAACACCATATATTTT.

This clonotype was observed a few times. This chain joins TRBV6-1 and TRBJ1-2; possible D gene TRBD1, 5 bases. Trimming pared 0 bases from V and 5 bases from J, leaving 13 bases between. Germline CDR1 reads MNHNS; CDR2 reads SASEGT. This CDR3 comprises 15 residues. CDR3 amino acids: CASSEAPSPGYGYTF. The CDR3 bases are TGTGCCAGCAGTGAAGCCCCTTCCCCAGGGTATGGCTACACCTTC.

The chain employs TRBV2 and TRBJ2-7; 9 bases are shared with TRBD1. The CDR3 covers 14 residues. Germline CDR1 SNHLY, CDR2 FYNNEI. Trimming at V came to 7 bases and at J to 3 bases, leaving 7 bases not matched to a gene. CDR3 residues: CASTSRTGDYEQYF. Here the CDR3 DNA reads TGTGCCAGCACTTCGAGGACAGGGGACTACGAGCAGTACTTC.

CDR3 nucleotides: TGTGCCAGCAGCCCCGCAGGGACAAGTATTTACTCTGGGGCCAACGTCCTGACTTTC. Its translation: CASSPAGTSIYSGANVLTF. The chain combines TRBV5-6 with TRBJ2-6; TRBD1 is a possible D gene (6 bases). V was clipped by 4 bases and J by 0 bases, with 20 bases between them. The CDR3 length is 19 residues. Germline assignment: CDR1 SGHDT and CDR2 YYEEEE.

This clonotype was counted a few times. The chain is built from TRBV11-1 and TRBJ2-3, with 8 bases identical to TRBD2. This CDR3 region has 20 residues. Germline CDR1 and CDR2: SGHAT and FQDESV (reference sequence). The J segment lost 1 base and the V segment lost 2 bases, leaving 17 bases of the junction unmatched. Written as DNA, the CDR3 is TGTGCCAGCAGCTTATCGCAGGATAGAGGAGCGGGGGTCCGCACAGATACGCAGTATTTT. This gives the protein CASSLSQDRGAGVRTDTQYF.

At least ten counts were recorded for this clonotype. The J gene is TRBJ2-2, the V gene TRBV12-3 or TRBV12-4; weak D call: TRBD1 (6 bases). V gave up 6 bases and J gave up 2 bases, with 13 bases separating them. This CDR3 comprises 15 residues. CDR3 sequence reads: CASRKRTANTGELFF. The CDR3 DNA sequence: TGTGCCAGCAGGAAGAGGACAGCAAACACCGGGGAGCTGTTTTTT.

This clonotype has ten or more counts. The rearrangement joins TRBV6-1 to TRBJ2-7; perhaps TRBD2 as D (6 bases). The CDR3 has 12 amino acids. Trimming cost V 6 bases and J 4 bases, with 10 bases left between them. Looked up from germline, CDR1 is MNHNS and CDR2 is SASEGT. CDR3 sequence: CASSGLFYEQYF. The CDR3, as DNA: TGTGCCAGCAGCGGACTATTTTACGAGCAGTACTTC.

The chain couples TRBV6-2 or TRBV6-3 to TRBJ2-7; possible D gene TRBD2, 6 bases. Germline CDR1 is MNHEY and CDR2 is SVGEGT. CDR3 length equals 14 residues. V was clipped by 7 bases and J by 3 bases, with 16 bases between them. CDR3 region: CASMFPGLYYEQYF. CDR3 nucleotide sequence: TGTGCCAGCATGTTTCCGGGACTTTACTACGAGCAGTACTTC.

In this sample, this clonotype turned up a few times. The CDR3, as DNA: TGCAGTGCTAGAGATAAAGTGCCCAGCTCCTACAATGAGCAGTTCTTC. As protein: CSARDKVPSSYNEQFF. This chain connects TRBV20-1 to TRBJ2-1; D unresolved. The length of the CDR3 is 16 residues. CDR1 and CDR2 from the germline V gene are DFQATT and SNEGSKA (reference sequence). Trimming shortened V by 0 bases and J by 0 bases, and 12 bases separated the two germline ends.

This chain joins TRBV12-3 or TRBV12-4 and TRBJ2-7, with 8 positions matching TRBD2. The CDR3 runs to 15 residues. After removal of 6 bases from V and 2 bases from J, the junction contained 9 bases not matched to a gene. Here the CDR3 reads CASSPSGTRTYEQYF. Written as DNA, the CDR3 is TGTGCCAGCAGCCCTTCCGGGACTAGGACCTACGAGCAGTACTTC.

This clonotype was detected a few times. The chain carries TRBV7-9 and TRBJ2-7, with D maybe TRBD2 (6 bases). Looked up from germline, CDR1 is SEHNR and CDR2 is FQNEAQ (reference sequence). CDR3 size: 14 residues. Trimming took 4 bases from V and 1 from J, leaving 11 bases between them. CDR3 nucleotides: TGTGCCAGCAGCTCTACTAGCAGTTCCTACGAGCAGTACTTC. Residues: CASSSTSSSYEQYF. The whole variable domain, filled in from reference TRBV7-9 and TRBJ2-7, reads DTGVSQNPRHKITKRGQNVTFRCDPISEHNRLYWYRQTLGQGPEFLTYFQNEAQLEKSRLLSDRFSAERPKGSFSTLEIQRTEQGDSAMYLCASSSTSSSYEQYFGPGTRLTVT.

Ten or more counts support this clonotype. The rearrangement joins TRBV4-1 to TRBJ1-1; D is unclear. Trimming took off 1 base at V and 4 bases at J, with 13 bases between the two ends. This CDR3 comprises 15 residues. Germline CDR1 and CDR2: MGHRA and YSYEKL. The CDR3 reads CASSQAVMGGTEAFF. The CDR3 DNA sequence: TGCGCCAGCAGCCAAGCCGTGATGGGAGGCACTGAAGCTTTCTTT.

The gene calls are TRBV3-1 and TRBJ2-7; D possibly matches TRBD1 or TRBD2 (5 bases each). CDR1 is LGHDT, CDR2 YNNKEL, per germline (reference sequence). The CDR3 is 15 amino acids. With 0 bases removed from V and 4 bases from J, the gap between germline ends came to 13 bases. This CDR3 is CASSQEWGTTYEQYF. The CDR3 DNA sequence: TGTGCCAGCAGCCAAGAGTGGGGGACCACTTACGAGCAGTACTTC.

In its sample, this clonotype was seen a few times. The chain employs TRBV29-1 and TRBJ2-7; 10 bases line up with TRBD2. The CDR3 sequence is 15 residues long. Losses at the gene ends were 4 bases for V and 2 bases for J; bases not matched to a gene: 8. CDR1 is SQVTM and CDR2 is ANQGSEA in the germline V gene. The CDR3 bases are TGCAGCGTTGGTTGGGGGCTAGCGGGAGCCTACGAGCAGTACTTC. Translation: CSVGWGLAGAYEQYF.

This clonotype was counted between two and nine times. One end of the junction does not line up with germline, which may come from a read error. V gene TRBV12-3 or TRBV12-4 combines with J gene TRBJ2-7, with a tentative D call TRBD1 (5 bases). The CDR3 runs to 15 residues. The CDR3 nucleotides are TGTGCCAGCAGCTTAGACAGACTCAGCTCCTACGAGCAGTACTTC. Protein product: CASSLDRLSSYEQYF.

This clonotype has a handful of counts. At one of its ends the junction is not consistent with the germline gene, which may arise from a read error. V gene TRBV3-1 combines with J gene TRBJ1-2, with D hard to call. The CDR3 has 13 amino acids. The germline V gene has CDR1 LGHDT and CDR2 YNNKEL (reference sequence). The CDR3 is CASSQDDNSAGFF. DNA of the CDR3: TGTGCCAGCAGCCAAGATGATAACTCCGCCGGATTCTTC.

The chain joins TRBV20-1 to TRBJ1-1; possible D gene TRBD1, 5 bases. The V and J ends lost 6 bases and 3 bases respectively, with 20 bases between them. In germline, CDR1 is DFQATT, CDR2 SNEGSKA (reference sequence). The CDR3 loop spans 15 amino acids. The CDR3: CSALALGGSDTEAFF. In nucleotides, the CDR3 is TGCAGTGCACTGGCCCTCGGGGGGTCGGACACTGAAGCTTTCTTT.

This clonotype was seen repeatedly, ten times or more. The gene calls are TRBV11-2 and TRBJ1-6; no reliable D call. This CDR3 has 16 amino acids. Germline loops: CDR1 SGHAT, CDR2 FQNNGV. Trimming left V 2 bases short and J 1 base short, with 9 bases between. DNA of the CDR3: TGTGCCAGCAGCTTAAGTGGGTTATCCTATAATTCACCCCTCCACTTT. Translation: CASSLSGLSYNSPLHF.

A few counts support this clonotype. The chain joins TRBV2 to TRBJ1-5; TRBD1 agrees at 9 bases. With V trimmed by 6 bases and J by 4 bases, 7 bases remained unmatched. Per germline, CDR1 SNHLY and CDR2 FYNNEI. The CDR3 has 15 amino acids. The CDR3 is CASSIPGQGNQPQHF. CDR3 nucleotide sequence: TGTGCCAGCAGCATACCGGGACAGGGAAATCAGCCCCAGCATTTT.

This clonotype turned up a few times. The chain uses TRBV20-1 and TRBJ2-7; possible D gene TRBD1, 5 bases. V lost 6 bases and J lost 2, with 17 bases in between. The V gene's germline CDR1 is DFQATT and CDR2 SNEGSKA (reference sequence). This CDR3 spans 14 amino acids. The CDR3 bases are TGCAGTGCCGCGCGACCCGGACAACCCTACGAGCAGTACTTC. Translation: CSAARPGQPYEQYF.

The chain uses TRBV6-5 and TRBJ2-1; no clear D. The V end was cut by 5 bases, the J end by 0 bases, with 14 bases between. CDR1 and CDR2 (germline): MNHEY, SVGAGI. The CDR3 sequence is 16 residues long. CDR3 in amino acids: CASSHTLPISYNEQFF. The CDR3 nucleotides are TGTGCCAGCAGTCACACGCTCCCGATCTCCTACAATGAGCAGTTCTTC.

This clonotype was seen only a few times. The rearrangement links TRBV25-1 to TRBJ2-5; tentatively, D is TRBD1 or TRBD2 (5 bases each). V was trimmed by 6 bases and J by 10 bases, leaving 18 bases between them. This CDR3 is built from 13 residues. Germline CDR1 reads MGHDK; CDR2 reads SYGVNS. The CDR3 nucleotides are TGTGCCAGCAGCTTACCGGGGACGCCGGACCAGTACTTC. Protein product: CASSLPGTPDQYF.

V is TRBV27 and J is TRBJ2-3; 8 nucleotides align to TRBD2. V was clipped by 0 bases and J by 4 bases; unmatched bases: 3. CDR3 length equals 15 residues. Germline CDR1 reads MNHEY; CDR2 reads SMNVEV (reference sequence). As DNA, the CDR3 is TGTGCCAGCAGTTTATCCCCGGGACTAGCAGATACGCAGTATTTT. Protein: CASSLSPGLADTQYF.

CDR3 amino acids: CASSPTSSYGYTF. CDR3 coding DNA: TGTGCCAGCAGCCCCACGAGTAGCTATGGCTACACCTTC. This chain links TRBV7-9 with TRBJ1-2, with unresolved D. The length of the CDR3 is 13 residues. Trimming took 5 bases from V and 4 from J, leaving 11 bases between them. Germline-derived CDR1 and CDR2 are SEHNR and FQNEAQ (reference sequence). The full variable domain, completed using reference TRBV7-9 and TRBJ1-2, is DTGVSQNPRHKITKRGQNVTFRCDPISEHNRLYWYRQTLGQGPEFLTYFQNEAQLEKSRLLSDRFSAERPKGSFSTLEIQRTEQGDSAMYLCASSPTSSYGYTFGSGTRLTVV.

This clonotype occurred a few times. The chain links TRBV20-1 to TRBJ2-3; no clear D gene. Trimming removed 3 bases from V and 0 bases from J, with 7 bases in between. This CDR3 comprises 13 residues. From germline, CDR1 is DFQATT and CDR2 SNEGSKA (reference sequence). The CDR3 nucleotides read TGCAGTGCTAGCGAGAGCAGCACAGATACGCAGTATTTT. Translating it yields CSASESSTDTQYF.

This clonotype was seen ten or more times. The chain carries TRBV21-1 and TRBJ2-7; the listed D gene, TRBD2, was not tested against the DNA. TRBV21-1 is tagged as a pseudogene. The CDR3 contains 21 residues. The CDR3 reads CASSKLTFASILHQGSYEQYF. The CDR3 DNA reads TGTGCCAGCAGCAAATTAACTTTCGCTAGCATCCTCCACCAAGGCTCCTACGAGCAGTACTTC.

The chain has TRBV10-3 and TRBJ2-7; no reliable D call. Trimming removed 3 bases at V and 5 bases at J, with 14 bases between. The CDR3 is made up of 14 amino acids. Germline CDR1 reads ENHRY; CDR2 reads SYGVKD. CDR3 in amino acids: CAISDPRLDDEQYF. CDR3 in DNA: TGTGCCATCAGTGACCCTCGGTTGGACGACGAGCAGTACTTC.